The source of this T cell receptor (beta chain) is a study of shared clonotypes between healthy human individuals. Between the trimmed V and J ends, which lost 4 bases and 1 base, there was a span of 10 bases. The length of the CDR3 is 13 residues. Germline V gene data show CDR1 as GTSNPN and CDR2 as SVGIG (reference sequence). Remarks on this clone: The antigen is undetermined. This specimen includes other DNA sequences encoding the same CDR3.

Naive CD8 cells comprised CD45RO-negative, CCR7-positively selected cells, excluding terminally differentiated effector memory CD45RA+ cells. Study findings and constraints: Estimated richness was generally greater in naive than memory subsets.

Data came from immunoSEQ multiplex PCR; TCRdb stores just in-frame clones and leaves some out. The profile shows about 2,200,000 clones, about 92% of them singletons. The material sequenced was naive CD8+ T cells from PBMCs. V usage is TRBV30 and J usage is TRBJ1-1; weak D call: TRBD1 (5 bases). The receptor's source is a young man in good health. Some clones in this sample may be carry-over from other donors' samples. CDR3 amino acids: CAWTRGGNTEAFF. Written as DNA, the CDR3 is TGTGCCTGGACGAGGGGCGGGAACACTGAAGCTTTCTTT.